These T cell receptor beta chains were read from a single sample in a study of cytomegalovirus exposure and HLA in healthy donors. Only in-frame clones appear in the TCRdb table, and some are missing; sequencing was by immunoSEQ multiplex PCR. Of about 150,000 clones listed, about 85% are singletons. The source material was PBMCs. The receptor set was obtained from a boy aged 2 to 10 in good health and CMV-seronegative. Both conserved end residues are part of each CDR3. Fields, in order: V gene, J gene, D gene, clone size, CDR3 protein, CDR3 DNA. The D gene is left open where the match is weak. Rows may omit the clone size; those that give it use once, few, many or a size class.

TRBV19	TRBJ1-4	TRBD1	-	CASSNRDRGFREKLFF	TGTGCCAGTAGTAACCGGGACAGGGGGTTTCGTGAAAAACTGTTTTTT
TRBV27	TRBJ2-5	-	-	CASSLEARHF	TGTGCCAGCAGTTTAGAAGCGAGGCACTTC
TRBV7-9	TRBJ2-1	-	-	CASSSTRDRRDEQFF	TGTGCCAGCAGCTCTACTCGAGACAGAAGGGATGAGCAGTTCTTC
TRBV6-5	TRBJ1-6	-	-	CASSYSLNSPLHF	TGTGCCAGCAGTTACTCTTTAAATTCACCCCTCCACTTT
TRBV2	TRBJ1-5	-	-	CASRRQLTQPQHF	TGTGCCAGCAGAAGACAGTTAACTCAGCCCCAGCATTTT
TRBV27	TRBJ2-7	TRBD2	-	CASSFSLAGGEQYF	TGTGCCAGCAGTTTTTCGCTAGCGGGGGGTGAGCAGTACTTC
TRBV21-1	TRBJ1-5	-	-	CASRTYSNQPQHF	TGTGCCAGCAGGACATATAGCAATCAGCCCCAGCATTTT
TRBV30	TRBJ1-6	TRBD1	-	CAWSPGQSNSPLHF	TGTGCCTGGAGTCCGGGACAGAGTAATTCACCCCTCCACTTT
TRBV5-1	TRBJ2-7	TRBD2	-	CASSLASSGGHEQYF	TGCGCCAGCAGCTTGGCATCGAGCGGGGGTCACGAGCAGTACTTC
TRBV20-1	TRBJ2-7	TRBD2	once	CSVQREYEQYF	TGCAGTGTTCAGCGGGAGTACGAGCAGTACTTC
TRBV2	TRBJ2-5	TRBD1	once	CATGRGTVGETQYF	TGTGCCACGGGAAGGGGGACAGTCGGGGAGACCCAGTACTTC
TRBV11-3	TRBJ2-2	TRBD1	-	CASSLGRGRFIRDSGELFF	TGTGCCAGCAGCTTGGGCAGGGGGCGGTTCATCCGGGACTCGGGGGAGCTGTTTTTT
TRBV7-2	TRBJ1-1	-	-	CASSRDSNTEAFF	TGTGCCAGCAGCCGCGACAGTAACACTGAAGCTTTCTTT
TRBV19	TRBJ2-5	TRBD2	-	CASSIRGPGVAGGSKTQYF	TGTGCCAGTAGTATCCGGGGGCCAGGGGTAGCGGGAGGCAGCAAGACCCAGTACTTC
TRBV11-1	TRBJ2-5	-	-	CASSLRQYQETQYF	TGTGCCAGCAGCCTCAGACAATACCAAGAGACCCAGTACTTC
TRBV29-1	TRBJ2-7	-	-	CSVEWGDRSSYEQYF	TGCAGCGTTGAGTGGGGGGACCGAAGCTCCTACGAGCAGTACTTC
TRBV10-2	TRBJ2-1	TRBD2	-	CASRELRLAGGPRGLNEQFF	TGCGCCAGCAGGGAACTACGACTAGCGGGAGGGCCCAGGGGCCTAAATGAGCAGTTCTTC